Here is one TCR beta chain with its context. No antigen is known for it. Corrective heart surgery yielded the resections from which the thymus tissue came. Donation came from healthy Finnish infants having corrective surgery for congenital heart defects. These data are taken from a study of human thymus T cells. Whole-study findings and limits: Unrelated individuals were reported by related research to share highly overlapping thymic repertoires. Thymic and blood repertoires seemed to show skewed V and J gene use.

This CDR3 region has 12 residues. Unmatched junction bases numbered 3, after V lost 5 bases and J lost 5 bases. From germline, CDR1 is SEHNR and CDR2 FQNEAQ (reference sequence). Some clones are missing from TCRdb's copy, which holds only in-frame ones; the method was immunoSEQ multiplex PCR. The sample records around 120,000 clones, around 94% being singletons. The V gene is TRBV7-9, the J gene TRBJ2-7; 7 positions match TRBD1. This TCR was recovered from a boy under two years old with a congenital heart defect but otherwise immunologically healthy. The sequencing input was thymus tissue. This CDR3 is CASSQGVNEQYF. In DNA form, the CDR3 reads TGTGCCAGCAGCCAGGGGGTCAACGAGCAGTACTTC.